This T cell receptor beta chain comes out of a study of cytomegalovirus exposure and HLA in healthy donors. Method: immunoSEQ multiplex PCR; TCRdb's copy keeps in-frame clones and lacks some. The sample lists about 98,000 clones; roughly 90% were seen once. CDR1 is MGHDK, CDR2 SYGVNS, per germline. The CDR3 runs 17 residues. V was shortened by 2 bases and J by 4 bases, with 18 bases between the two germline ends. The chain links TRBV25-1 to TRBJ2-1, with D possibly matching TRBD2 (6 bases). This TCR came from a man aged 18 to 30 in good health and CMV-seropositive. The sequencing input was PBMCs. The CDR3 DNA follows: TGTGCCAGCAGTGAAACGGGAGCTCCCATATCGTACAATGAGCAGTTCTTC. Its protein is CASSETGAPISYNEQFF.